This T cell receptor beta chain emerged from a study of T cell changes during pregnancy in multiple sclerosis. Clones were sequenced by immunoSEQ multiplex PCR, and TCRdb holds only the in-frame ones, with some missing. The table lists around 62,000 clones, less than 95% of them singletons. Germline CDR1 reads LGHNA; CDR2 reads YNFKEQ. CDR3 length: 17 amino acids. V gave up 5 bases and J gave up 2 bases; unmatched junction bases: 11. V usage is TRBV4-2 and J usage is TRBJ2-1; 8 nucleotides align to TRBD2. The sequencing used peripheral blood, collected in the third trimester of pregnancy. The TCR was taken from a female donor with multiple sclerosis, enrolled in a pregnancy study. CDR3 protein: CASSSSIVAGTYNEQFF. The CDR3 DNA reads TGTGCCAGCAGCTCAAGTATCGTAGCGGGGACCTACAATGAGCAGTTCTTC.